The next 22 T cell receptor beta chains were all read from a single sample in a study of cytomegalovirus exposure and HLA in healthy donors. Use of 60 Vbeta and 13 Jbeta primers characterized the PCR. Profiled with immunoSEQ multiplex PCR; TCRdb holds only in-frame clones, not every one. The table records about 85,000 clones, approximately 80% of them present only once. The source material was PBMCs. The receptors here all came from a woman in her forties or fifties in good health and CMV-seropositive.

This clone was detected only once. This chain joins TRBV7-3 and TRBJ1-1, with D unresolved. The ends were cut back, 1 base at V and 5 bases at J, with 8 bases in the middle. Per germline, CDR1 SGHTA and CDR2 FQGTGA. The CDR3 totals 13 residues. The CDR3 nucleotides read TGTGCCAGCAGCTTAAGTGAGGAAACTGAAGCTTTCTTT. Residues: CASSLSEETEAFF.

V usage is TRBV6-6 and J usage is TRBJ2-5; D remains unclear. The V gene's germline CDR1 is MNHNY and CDR2 SVGAGI (reference sequence). V was cut by 5 bases and J by 4 bases, with 5 bases left in between. The CDR3 has 11 amino acids. The CDR3 loop reads CASSRGETQYF. The CDR3 DNA reads TGTGCCAGCAGTAGAGGAGAGACCCAGTACTTC.

V usage is TRBV4-1 and J usage is TRBJ1-3; weak D call: TRBD1 (5 bases). The V gene's germline CDR1 is MGHRA and CDR2 YSYEKL. Trimming pared 6 bases from V and 0 bases from J, leaving 12 bases between. The CDR3 has 15 residues. The CDR3 region is CASSRGLSSGNTIYF. The CDR3 nucleotides read TGCGCCAGCAGTCGGGGACTGAGCTCTGGAAACACCATATATTTT.

The chain has TRBV2 and TRBJ1-3, with D perhaps TRBD1 (5 bases). V lost 6 bases and J 0 bases, leaving 15 bases between the germline ends. This CDR3 is 16 amino acids long. Germline V gene lookup returns CDR1 SNHLY and CDR2 FYNNEI. The CDR3 spells CASRAEQVRSGNTIYF. In nucleotides, the CDR3 is TGTGCCAGCAGAGCCGAACAGGTTCGCTCTGGAAACACCATATATTTT. The full variable domain, completed using reference TRBV2 and TRBJ1-3, is EPEVTQTPSHQVTQMGQEVILRCVPISNHLYFYWYRQILGQKVEFLVSFYNNEISEKSEIFDDQFSVERPDGSNFTLKIRSTKLEDSAMYFCASRAEQVRSGNTIYFGEGSWLTVV.

The V gene is TRBV11-3, the J gene TRBJ1-1, with D possibly matching TRBD1 (6 bases). This CDR3 is built from 14 residues. Germline values: CDR1 SGHNT, CDR2 YENEEA. V was clipped by 5 bases and J by 1 base, with 11 bases between them. The CDR3 loop reads CASSRTVQNTEAFF. The CDR3 DNA reads as TGTGCCAGCAGCCGGACAGTCCAGAACACTGAAGCTTTCTTT.

The chain links TRBV2 to TRBJ2-7, with TRBD1 matching 11 bases. Trimming cost V 6 bases and J 3 bases; bases outside gene matches: 7. CDR3 size: 15 residues. The germline V gene encodes CDR1 SNHLY and CDR2 FYNNEI. The CDR3 region has the DNA TGTGCCAGCAGCGGCCGGGACAGGGGGATCTACGAGCAGTACGTC. Its translation: CASSGRDRGIYEQYV.

The rearrangement joins TRBV6-5 to TRBJ1-5, with D hard to call. The V end was cut by 5 bases, the J end by 4 bases, with 9 bases between. The germline CDR1 and CDR2 sequences are MNHEY and SVGAGI. The CDR3 runs 13 residues. CDR3 residues: CASSLAENQPQHF. The DNA for the CDR3 is TGTGCCAGCAGTCTGGCAGAAAATCAGCCCCAGCATTTT.

This clone was counted once. This rearrangement joins TRBV6-4 to TRBJ2-3, with 11 bases that match TRBD2. J was trimmed by 2 bases and V by 4 bases; bases with no gene match: 2. Germline assignment: CDR1 MRHNA and CDR2 SNTAGT. The CDR3 extends over 15 amino acids. CDR3 sequence (DNA): TGTGCCAGCAGTGGACTAGCGGGATCCACAGATACGCAGTATTTT. Translated: CASSGLAGSTDTQYF.

Here the CDR3 reads CASSLGGGQGPYEQYF. DNA for the CDR3: TGTGCCAGCAGCTTGGGAGGCGGACAGGGACCCTACGAGCAGTACTTC. The chain uses TRBV5-6 and TRBJ2-7; 8 bases are a match to TRBD1. The CDR3 totals 16 residues. V dropped 0 bases and J dropped 2; count of bases not matched to a gene: 7. Germline-derived CDR1 and CDR2 are SGHDT and YYEEEE.

The V and J genes are TRBV11-2 and TRBJ2-1; 8 bases are shared with TRBD1. The ends lost 5 bases at V and 4 bases at J; junction bases unmatched: 7. Per germline, CDR1 SGHAT and CDR2 FQNNGV. The CDR3 contains 15 residues. The CDR3 loop reads CASSPTGTGYNEQFF. Here the CDR3 DNA reads TGTGCCAGCAGCCCCACCGGGACAGGATACAATGAGCAGTTCTTC.

V usage is TRBV6-6 and J usage is TRBJ1-1; 9 bases are a match to TRBD1. CDR3 size: 14 residues. Germline CDR1 and CDR2: MNHNY and SVGAGI (reference sequence). Trimming removed 0 bases from V and 12 bases from J; junction bases left unmatched: 8. The CDR3 protein is CASSYSGTGSRTFF. The CDR3 coding sequence is TGTGCCAGCAGTTACTCCGGGACAGGGAGTAGAACTTTCTTT.

This chain connects TRBV15 to TRBJ2-1; 7 bases match TRBD2. Germline lookup yields CDR1 LNHNV and CDR2 YYDKDF (reference sequence). This CDR3 comprises 16 residues. The J segment lost 16 bases and the V segment lost 0 bases, leaving 18 bases of the junction unmatched. CDR3 protein: CATSRDRGEGRFRYFF. The CDR3 region has the DNA TGTGCCACCAGCAGAGATCGGGGGGAAGGGCGGTTCCGATATTTCTTC.

V is TRBV5-4 and J is TRBJ1-2; TRBD1 matches 7 bases. The CDR3 is 13 residues long. J was trimmed by 4 bases and V by 3 bases; bases with no gene match: 3. CDR1 SGHNT and CDR2 YYREEE come from the germline V gene (reference sequence). CDR3 coding DNA: TGTGCCAGCAGCTCGGGACAGAGCTATGGCTACACCTTC. Its protein is CASSSGQSYGYTF.

V is TRBV9 and J is TRBJ2-5; TRBD1 matches at 7 bases. Germline CDR1 SGDLS, CDR2 YYNGEE. The CDR3 sequence is 14 residues long. Trimming took 1 base from V and 5 from J; bases not matched to a gene: 5. CDR3 protein: CASSVSQGRETQYF. Written as DNA, the CDR3 is TGTGCCAGCAGCGTATCACAGGGGCGGGAGACCCAGTACTTC. Full variable domain (rest looked up from reference TRBV9 and TRBJ2-5): DSGVTQTPKHLITATGQRVTLRCSPRSGDLSVYWYQQSLDQGLQFLIQYYNGEERAKGNILERFSAQQFPDLHSELNLSSLELGDSALYFCASSVSQGRETQYFGPGTRLLVL.

CDR3 loop: CASRDRDSNEKLFF. The CDR3 nucleotides are TGTGCCAGCAGGGACAGGGACTCTAATGAAAAACTGTTTTTT. The chain carries TRBV2 and TRBJ1-4; 8 nucleotides align to TRBD1. The length of the CDR3 is 14 residues. J lost 3 bases, V lost 6 bases, and 3 bases had no gene match. The V gene's germline CDR1 is SNHLY and CDR2 FYNNEI.

The CDR3 here is CAWSGRLANEQFF. In nucleotides, the CDR3 is TGTGCCTGGAGTGGGCGACTAGCGAATGAGCAGTTCTTC. The rearrangement joins TRBV30 to TRBJ2-1; 8 bases match TRBD2. Germline assignment: CDR1 GTSNPN and CDR2 SVGIG (reference sequence). There are 13 residues in the CDR3. Trimming removed 1 base from V and 7 bases from J; junction bases left unmatched: 3.

The chain uses TRBV11-2 and TRBJ1-1; 9 bases match TRBD1. The V and J ends lost 0 bases and 6 bases, in that order; junction bases with no gene match: 2. The germline gives CDR1 SGHAT, CDR2 FQNNGV. CDR3 size: 14 residues. CDR3 sequence (DNA): TGTGCCAGCAGCTTAGATGGGACAGGGCCTGAAGCTTTCTTT. Residues: CASSLDGTGPEAFF.

This sequence joins TRBV5-1 and TRBJ2-1, with a possible D match to TRBD1 (6 bases). The CDR3 is made up of 14 amino acids. Germline lookup yields CDR1 SGHRS and CDR2 YFSETQ. The V gene lost 5 bases and the J gene lost 4 bases, with 13 bases spanning the gap. CDR3 sequence: CASRQDSEYNEQFF. The CDR3 DNA sequence: TGCGCCAGCAGACAGGACAGCGAGTACAATGAGCAGTTCTTC.

The V and J genes are TRBV12-5 and TRBJ2-1; maybe TRBD2 (5 bases). Germline CDR1 is LGHNT and CDR2 is FRNRAP. Trimming removed 3 bases at V and 4 bases at J, with 7 bases between. The CDR3 has 13 amino acids. CDR3 in amino acids: CASGFPGYNEQFF. In nucleotides, the CDR3 is TGTGCTAGTGGTTTCCCGGGGTACAATGAGCAGTTCTTC.

The chain uses TRBV27 and TRBJ1-4, with 7 bases matching TRBD1. J lost 7 bases, V lost 6 bases, and 8 bases had no gene match. Germline V gene lookup returns CDR1 MNHEY and CDR2 SMNVEV (reference sequence). The CDR3 has 14 amino acids. The DNA for the CDR3 is TGTGCCAGCAGCCAAGACAGGGCGAGTGAAAAACTGTTTTTT. The encoded protein is CASSQDRASEKLFF. Full variable domain (rest looked up from reference TRBV27 and TRBJ1-4): EAQVTQNPRYLITVTGKKLTVTCSQNMNHEYMSWYRQDPGLGLRQIYYSMNVEVTDKGDVPEGYKVSRKEKRNFPLILESPSPNQTSLYFCASSQDRASEKLFFGSGTQLSVL.

The V gene is TRBV9, the J gene TRBJ1-5, with D hard to call. Germline-derived CDR1 and CDR2 are SGDLS and YYNGEE. This CDR3 contains 15 residues. With 1 base removed from V and 0 bases from J, the gap between germline ends came to 8 bases. The chain's CDR3 is CASSVNGYSNQPQHF. CDR3 DNA sequence: TGTGCCAGCAGCGTAAACGGTTATAGCAATCAGCCCCAGCATTTT.

This rearrangement joins TRBV13 to TRBJ2-1; TRBD1 aligns across 7 bases. The germline V gene has CDR1 PRHDT and CDR2 FYEKMQ (reference sequence). This CDR3 is built from 15 residues. Trimming cost V 5 bases and J 10 bases; bases outside gene matches: 14. DNA for the CDR3: TGTGCCAGCAGCCGCGAAGGGGGCACCGAATGGGAGCAGTTCTTC. Encoded protein: CASSREGGTEWEQFF.